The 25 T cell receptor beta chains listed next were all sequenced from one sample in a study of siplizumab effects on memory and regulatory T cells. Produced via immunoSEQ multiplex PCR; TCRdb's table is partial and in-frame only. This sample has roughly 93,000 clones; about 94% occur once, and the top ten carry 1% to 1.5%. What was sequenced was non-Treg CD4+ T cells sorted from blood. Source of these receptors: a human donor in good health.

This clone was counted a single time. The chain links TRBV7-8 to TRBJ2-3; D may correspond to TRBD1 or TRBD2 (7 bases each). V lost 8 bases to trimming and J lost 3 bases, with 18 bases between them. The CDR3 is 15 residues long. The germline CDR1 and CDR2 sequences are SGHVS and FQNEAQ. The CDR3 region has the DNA TGTGCCAGCCAGGGGGTGGGAGGGCGAACAGATACGCAGTATTTT. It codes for CASQGVGGRTDTQYF.

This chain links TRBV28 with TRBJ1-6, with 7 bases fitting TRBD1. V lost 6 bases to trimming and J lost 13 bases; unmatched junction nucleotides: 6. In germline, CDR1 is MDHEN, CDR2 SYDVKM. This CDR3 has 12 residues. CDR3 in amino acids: CASRQGFGPLHF. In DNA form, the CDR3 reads TGTGCCAGCAGACAGGGGTTTGGGCCCCTCCACTTT.

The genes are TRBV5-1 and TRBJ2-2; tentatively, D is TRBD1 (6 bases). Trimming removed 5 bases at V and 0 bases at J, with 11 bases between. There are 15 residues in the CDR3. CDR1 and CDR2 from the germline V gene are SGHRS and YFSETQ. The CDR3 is CASRRDTANTGELFF. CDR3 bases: TGCGCCAGCAGACGGGACACCGCGAACACCGGGGAGCTGTTTTTT.

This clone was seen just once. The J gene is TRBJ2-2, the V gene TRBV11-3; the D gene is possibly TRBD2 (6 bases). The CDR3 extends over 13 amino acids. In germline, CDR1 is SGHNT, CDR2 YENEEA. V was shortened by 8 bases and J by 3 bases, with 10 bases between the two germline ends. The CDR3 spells CASSRGYTGELFF. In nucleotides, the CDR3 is TGTGCCAGCTCCCGGGGGTACACCGGGGAGCTGTTTTTT.

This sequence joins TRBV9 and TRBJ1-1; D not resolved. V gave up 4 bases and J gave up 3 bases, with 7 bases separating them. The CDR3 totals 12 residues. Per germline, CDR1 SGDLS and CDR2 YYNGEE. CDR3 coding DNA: TGTGCCAGCAGCACTCTCGACACTGAAGCTTTCTTT. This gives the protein CASSTLDTEAFF.

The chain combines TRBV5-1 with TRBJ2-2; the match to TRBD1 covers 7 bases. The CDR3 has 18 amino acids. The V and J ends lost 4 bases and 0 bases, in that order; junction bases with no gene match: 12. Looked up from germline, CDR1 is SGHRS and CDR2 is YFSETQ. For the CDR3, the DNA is TGCGCCAGCAGCACGCGGACAGGACCGTCGACGAACACCGGGGAGCTGTTTTTT. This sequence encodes CASSTRTGPSTNTGELFF.

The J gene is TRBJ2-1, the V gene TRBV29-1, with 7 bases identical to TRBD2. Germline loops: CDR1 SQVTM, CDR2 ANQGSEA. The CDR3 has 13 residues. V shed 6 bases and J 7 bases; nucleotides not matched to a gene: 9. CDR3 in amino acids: CSVLGLGGNEQFF. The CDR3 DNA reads TGCAGCGTGCTAGGGTTGGGAGGGAATGAGCAGTTCTTC.

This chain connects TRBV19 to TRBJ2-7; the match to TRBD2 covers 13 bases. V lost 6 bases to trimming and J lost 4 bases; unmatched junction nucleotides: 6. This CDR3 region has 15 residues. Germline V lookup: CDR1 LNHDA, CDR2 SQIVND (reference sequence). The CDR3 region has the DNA TGTGCCAGTAGGAGGACTAGCGGGAGCGGTTACGAGCAGTACTTC. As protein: CASRRTSGSGYEQYF.

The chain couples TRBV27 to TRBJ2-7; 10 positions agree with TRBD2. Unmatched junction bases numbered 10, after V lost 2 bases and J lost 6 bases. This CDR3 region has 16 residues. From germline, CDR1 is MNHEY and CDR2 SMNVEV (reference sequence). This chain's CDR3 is CASSLLAGEEFGEQYF. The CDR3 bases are TGTGCCAGCAGTTTACTAGCGGGAGAAGAGTTCGGCGAGCAGTACTTC.

CDR3 nucleotides: TGCGCCAGCAGTAGCGGGATTGTTGAGACCCAGTACTTC. Translation gives CASSSGIVETQYF. The chain uses TRBV4-1 and TRBJ2-5, with 8 positions matching TRBD2. The CDR3 has 13 residues. Germline CDR1 MGHRA, CDR2 YSYEKL. Losses at the gene ends were 6 bases for V and 5 bases for J; bases not matched to a gene: 5.

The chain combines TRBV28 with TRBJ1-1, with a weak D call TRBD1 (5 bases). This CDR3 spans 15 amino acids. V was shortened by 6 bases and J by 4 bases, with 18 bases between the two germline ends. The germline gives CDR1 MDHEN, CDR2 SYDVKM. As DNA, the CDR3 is TGTGCCAGCAGACCCCGTGGGGCGGGGCCCACTGAAGCTTTCTTT. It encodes CASRPRGAGPTEAFF. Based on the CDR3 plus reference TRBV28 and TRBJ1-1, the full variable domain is DVKVTQSSRYLVKRTGEKVFLECVQDMDHENMFWYRQDPGLGLRLIYFSYDVKMKEKGDIPEGYSVSREKKERFSLILESASTNQTSMYLCASRPRGAGPTEAFFGQGTRLTVV.

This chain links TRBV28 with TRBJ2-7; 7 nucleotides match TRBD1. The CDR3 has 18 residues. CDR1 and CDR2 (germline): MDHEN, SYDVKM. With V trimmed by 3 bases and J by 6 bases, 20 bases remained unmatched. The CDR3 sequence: CASSFSPMTGFGGLEQYF. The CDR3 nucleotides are TGTGCCAGCAGTTTTTCCCCTATGACAGGGTTTGGGGGCCTCGAGCAGTACTTC.

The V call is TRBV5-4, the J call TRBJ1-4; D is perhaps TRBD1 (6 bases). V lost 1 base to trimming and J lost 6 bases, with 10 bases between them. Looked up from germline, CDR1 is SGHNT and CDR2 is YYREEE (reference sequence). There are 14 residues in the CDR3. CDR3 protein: CASSLKGGDEKLFF. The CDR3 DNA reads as TGTGCCAGCAGCTTGAAGGGGGGAGATGAAAAACTGTTTTTT. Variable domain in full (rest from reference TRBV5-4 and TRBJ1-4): ETGVTQSPTHLIKTRGQQVTLRCSSQSGHNTVSWYQQALGQGPQFIFQYYREEENGRGNFPPRFSGLQFPNYSSELNVNALELDDSALYLCASSLKGGDEKLFFGSGTQLSVL.

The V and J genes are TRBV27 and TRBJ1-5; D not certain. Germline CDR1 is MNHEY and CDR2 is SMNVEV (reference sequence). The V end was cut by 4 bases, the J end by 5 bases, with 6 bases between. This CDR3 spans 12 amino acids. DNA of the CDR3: TGTGCCAGCAGTTCTCCCGATCAGCCCCAGCATTTT. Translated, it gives CASSSPDQPQHF.

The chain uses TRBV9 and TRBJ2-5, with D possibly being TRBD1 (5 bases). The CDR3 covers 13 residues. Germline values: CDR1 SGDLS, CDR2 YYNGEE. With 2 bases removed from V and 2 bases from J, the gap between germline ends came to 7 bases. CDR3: CASSVKGQETQYF. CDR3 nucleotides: TGTGCCAGCAGCGTGAAGGGGCAAGAGACCCAGTACTTC.

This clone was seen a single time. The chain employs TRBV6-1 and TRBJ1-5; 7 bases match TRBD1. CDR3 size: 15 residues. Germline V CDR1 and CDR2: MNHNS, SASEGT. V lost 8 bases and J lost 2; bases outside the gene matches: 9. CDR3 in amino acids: CASYIQGSGNQPQHF. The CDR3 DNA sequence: TGTGCCAGCTATATACAGGGGTCGGGCAATCAGCCCCAGCATTTT.

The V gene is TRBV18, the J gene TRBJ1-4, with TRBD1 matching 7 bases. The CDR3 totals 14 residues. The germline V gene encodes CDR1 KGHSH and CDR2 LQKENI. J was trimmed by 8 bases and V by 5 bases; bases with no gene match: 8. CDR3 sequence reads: CASSIHRGREKLFF. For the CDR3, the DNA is TGTGCCAGCTCAATACACAGGGGTCGGGAAAAACTGTTTTTT.

CDR3 region: CSAETSRSVFNEQFF. The CDR3 nucleotides are TGCAGCGCTGAGACTAGCCGGTCTGTATTCAATGAGCAGTTCTTC. The gene calls are TRBV29-1 and TRBJ2-1; 7 bases fit TRBD2. Germline CDR1 and CDR2: SQVTM and ANQGSEA. J was trimmed by 6 bases and V by 7 bases; bases with no gene match: 15. The CDR3 has 15 residues.

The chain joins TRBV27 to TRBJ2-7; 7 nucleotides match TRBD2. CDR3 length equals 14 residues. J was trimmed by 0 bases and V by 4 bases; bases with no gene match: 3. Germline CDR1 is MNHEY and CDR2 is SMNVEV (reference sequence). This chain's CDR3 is CASSYAGVSYEQYF. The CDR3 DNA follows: TGTGCCAGCAGTTATGCGGGAGTCTCCTACGAGCAGTACTTC.

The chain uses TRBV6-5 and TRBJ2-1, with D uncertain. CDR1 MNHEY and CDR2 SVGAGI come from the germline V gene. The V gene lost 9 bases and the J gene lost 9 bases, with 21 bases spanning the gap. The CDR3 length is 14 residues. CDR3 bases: TGTGCCAGAGGAGAGATTAAGTATACGGCTGAGCAGTTCTTC. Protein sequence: CARGEIKYTAEQFF.

CDR3 nucleotide sequence: TGCGCCAAATCGCCAGGACAGGTTGGTGGGGCCAACGTCCTGACTTTC. Amino acid sequence: CAKSPGQVGGANVLTF. The V and J genes are TRBV10-1 and TRBJ2-6, with TRBD1 matching over 7 bases. V gave up 10 bases and J gave up 3 bases; unmatched junction bases: 12. The germline gives CDR1 WNHNN, CDR2 SYGVQD (reference sequence). The CDR3 loop spans 16 amino acids.

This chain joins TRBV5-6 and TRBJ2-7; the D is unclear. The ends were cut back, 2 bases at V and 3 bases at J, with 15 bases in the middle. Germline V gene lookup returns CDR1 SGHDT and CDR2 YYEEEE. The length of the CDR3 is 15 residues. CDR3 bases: TGTGCCAGCAGCTTACCCACACTACTATACTACGAGCAGTACTTC. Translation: CASSLPTLLYYEQYF. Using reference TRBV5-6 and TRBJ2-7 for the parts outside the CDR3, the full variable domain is DAGVTQSPTHLIKTRGQQVTLRCSPKSGHDTVSWYQQALGQGPQFIFQYYEEEERQRGNFPDRFSGHQFPNYSSELNVNALLLGDSALYLCASSLPTLLYYEQYFGPGTRLTVT.

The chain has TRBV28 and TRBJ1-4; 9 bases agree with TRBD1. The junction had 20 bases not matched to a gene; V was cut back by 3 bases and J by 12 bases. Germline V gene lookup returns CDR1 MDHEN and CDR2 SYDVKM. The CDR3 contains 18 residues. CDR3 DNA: TGTGCCAGCAGTTTTCTTCCCCCATTGACCGGGACAGGGACTGAACTGTTTTTT. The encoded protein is CASSFLPPLTGTGTELFF.

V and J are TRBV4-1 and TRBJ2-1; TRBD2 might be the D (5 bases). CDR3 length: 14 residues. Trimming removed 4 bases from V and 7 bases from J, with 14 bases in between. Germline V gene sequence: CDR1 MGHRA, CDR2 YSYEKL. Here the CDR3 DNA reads TGCGCCAGCAGCCCCGGGAAAGTCCCTAATGAGCAGTTCTTC. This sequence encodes CASSPGKVPNEQFF.

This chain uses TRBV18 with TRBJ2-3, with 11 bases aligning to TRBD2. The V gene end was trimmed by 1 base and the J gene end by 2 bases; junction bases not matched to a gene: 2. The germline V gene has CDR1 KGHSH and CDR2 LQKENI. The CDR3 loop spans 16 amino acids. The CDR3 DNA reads TGTGCCAGCTCACCACTAGCGGGAGGGACCACAGATACGCAGTATTTT. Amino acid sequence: CASSPLAGGTTDTQYF.